The 9 T cell receptor beta chains presented below share a single source sample, sequenced in a study of T cell responses to AZD1222 COVID-19 vaccine. Clones were read by immunoSEQ multiplex PCR, and TCRdb kept only the in-frame ones, dropping some. This sample has more than 110,000 clones, with around 90% found just once. Material: peripheral blood, obtained on day 0 of AZD1222 vaccination. The receptor source for this set is an adult in good health.

The J gene is TRBJ1-1, the V gene TRBV7-9, with TRBD1 identical over 7 bases. The CDR3 extends over 14 amino acids. J was trimmed by 1 base and V by 5 bases; bases with no gene match: 4. Germline lookup yields CDR1 SEHNR and CDR2 FQNEAQ (reference sequence). The CDR3 region has the DNA TGTGCCAGCAGCCGAGACAGGGCGAACACTGAAGCTTTCTTT. Translating it yields CASSRDRANTEAFF.

This rearrangement joins TRBV4-1 to TRBJ2-7, with D possibly TRBD2 on 5 matching bases. This CDR3 has 14 amino acids. Trimming left V 1 base short and J 3 bases short, with 10 bases between. Germline assignment: CDR1 MGHRA and CDR2 YSYEKL. The CDR3 loop reads CASSQVLGVYEQYF. CDR3 nucleotides: TGCGCCAGCAGCCAAGTTCTGGGAGTCTACGAGCAGTACTTC.

The chain uses TRBV29-1 and TRBJ1-2; 9 bases fit TRBD1. CDR1 is SQVTM, CDR2 ANQGSEA, per germline. V was clipped by 6 bases and J by 4 bases; unmatched bases: 15. There are 16 residues in the CDR3. CDR3 amino acids: CSVRGGTGRVFYGYTF. Written as DNA, the CDR3 is TGCAGCGTCCGCGGGGGGACAGGGAGGGTCTTCTATGGCTACACCTTC. The full variable domain, its missing parts supplied by reference TRBV29-1 and TRBJ1-2, is SAVISQKPSRDICQRGTSLTIQCQVDSQVTMMFWYRQQPGQSLTLIATANQGSEATYESGFVIDKFPISRPNLTFSTLTVSNMSPEDSSIYLCSVRGGTGRVFYGYTFGSGTRLTVV.

This chain joins TRBV19 and TRBJ2-2; 8 bases fit TRBD1. CDR1 is LNHDA, CDR2 SQIVND, per germline (reference sequence). The CDR3 is 14 residues long. With 6 bases clipped from V and 4 bases from J, the junction kept 4 bases outside the gene matches. The CDR3 DNA reads as TGTGCCAGTAGGCAGGGGGCGAGCACCGGGGAGCTGTTTTTT. It is translated as CASRQGASTGELFF.

This clone is a singleton in its sample. The genes are TRBV28 and TRBJ2-3, with D possibly TRBD1 on 5 matching bases. Trimming removed 6 bases at V and 2 bases at J, with 9 bases between. This CDR3 has 13 amino acids. The germline gives CDR1 MDHEN, CDR2 SYDVKM. CDR3 sequence (DNA): TGTGCCAGCAGGAGGACAATCACAGATACGCAGTATTTT. It encodes CASRRTITDTQYF.

The V gene is TRBV5-1, the J gene TRBJ1-1; perhaps TRBD1 as D (6 bases). The CDR3 covers 14 residues. CDR1 and CDR2 (germline): SGHRS, YFSETQ. The V and J ends lost 1 base and 4 bases respectively, with 11 bases between them. In DNA form, the CDR3 reads TGCGCCAGCAGCTTGAGTCAGGGGTCCACTGAAGCTTTCTTT. It codes for CASSLSQGSTEAFF.

The CDR3 loop reads CASSIFGLGTGGDQKLFF. The CDR3 coding sequence is TGTGCCAGCAGCATATTCGGGTTGGGCACGGGCGGTGATCAAAAACTGTTTTTT. The chain carries TRBV28 and TRBJ1-4; D not resolved. This CDR3 has 18 amino acids. The ends were cut back, 6 bases at V and 9 bases at J, with 29 bases in the middle. CDR1 is MDHEN and CDR2 is SYDVKM in the germline V gene. Full variable domain (outside the CDR3, taken from reference TRBV28 and TRBJ1-4): DVKVTQSSRYLVKRTGEKVFLECVQDMDHENMFWYRQDPGLGLRLIYFSYDVKMKEKGDIPEGYSVSREKKERFSLILESASTNQTSMYLCASSIFGLGTGGDQKLFFGSGTQLSVL.

This chain joins TRBV10-2 and TRBJ1-5; perhaps TRBD1 as D (6 bases). V lost 7 bases and J 3 bases, leaving 22 bases between the germline ends. The CDR3 spans 17 residues. Germline loops: CDR1 WSHSY, CDR2 SAAADI. CDR3 in amino acids: CASTGRAWDTVNQPQHF. The CDR3 DNA reads TGCGCCAGCACCGGGAGAGCGTGGGACACAGTCAATCAGCCCCAGCATTTT.

The chain uses TRBV9 and TRBJ2-3; 16 nucleotides line up with TRBD2. This CDR3 region has 18 residues. Germline values: CDR1 SGDLS, CDR2 YYNGEE. J was trimmed by 2 bases and V by 1 base; bases with no gene match: 4. CDR3: CASSVRGLAGGTTDTQYF. The CDR3, as DNA: TGTGCCAGCAGCGTACGGGGACTAGCGGGAGGGACCACAGATACGCAGTATTTT.